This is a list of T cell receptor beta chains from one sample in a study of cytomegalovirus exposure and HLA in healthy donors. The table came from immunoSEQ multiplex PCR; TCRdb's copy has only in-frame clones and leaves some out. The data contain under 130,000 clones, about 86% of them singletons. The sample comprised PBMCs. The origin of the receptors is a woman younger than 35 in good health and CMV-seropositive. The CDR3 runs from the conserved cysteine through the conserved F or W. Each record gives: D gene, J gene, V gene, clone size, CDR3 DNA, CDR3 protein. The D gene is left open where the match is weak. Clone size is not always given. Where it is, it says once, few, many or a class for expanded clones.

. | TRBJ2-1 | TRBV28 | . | TGTGCCAGCAGCAGAGGAGGGGCAGGCTACAATGAGCAGTTCTTC | CASSRGGAGYNEQFF
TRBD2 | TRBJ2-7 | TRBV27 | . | TGTGCCAGCTTTGGTCGGGAGGTCCCCTACGAGCAGTACTTC | CASFGREVPYEQYF
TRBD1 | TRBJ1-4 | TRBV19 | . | TGTGCCAGTAGCTTGACAGGGGGCGGCGAAAAACTGTTTTTT | CASSLTGGGEKLFF
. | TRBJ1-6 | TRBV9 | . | TGTGCCAGCAGCGAGGCAGGTAATAATTCACCCCTCCACTTT | CASSEAGNNSPLHF
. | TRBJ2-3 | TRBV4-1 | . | TGCGCCAGCAGCCGCCTAGGCCTAACCACAGATACGCAGTATTTT | CASSRLGLTTDTQYF
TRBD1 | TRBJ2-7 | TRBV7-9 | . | TGTGCCAGCAGCTTTGGGACAGGGATCTACGAGCAGTACTTC | CASSFGTGIYEQYF
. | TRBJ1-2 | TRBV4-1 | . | TGCGCCAGCAGCCAAGATCTATATCAAGGGGGTGGGTATGGCTACACCTTC | CASSQDLYQGGGYGYTF
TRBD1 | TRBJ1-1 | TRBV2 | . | TGTGCCAGCAGTGAAAGAAGGACAGGGACCGCTGAAGCTTTCTTT | CASSERRTGTAEAFF
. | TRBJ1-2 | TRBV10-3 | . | TGTGCCATCAGTATGGACAGTAGTGGCTACACCTTC | CAISMDSSGYTF
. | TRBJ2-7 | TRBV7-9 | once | TGTGCCAGCAGCAGCAGCGGTTTGGAGGGGCACTACGAGCAGTACTTC | CASSSSGLEGHYEQYF
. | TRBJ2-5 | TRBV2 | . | TGTGCCAGCTGCGCCTTTTACCAAGAGACCCAGTACTTC | CASCAFYQETQYF
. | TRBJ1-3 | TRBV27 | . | TGTGCCAGCAGTCCGTCAGCAGGGACTGGAAACACCATATATTTT | CASSPSAGTGNTIYF
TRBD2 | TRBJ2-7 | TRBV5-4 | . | TGTGCCAGCAGCTTACCCGGACTAGCTTCCTACGAGCAGTACTTC | CASSLPGLASYEQYF
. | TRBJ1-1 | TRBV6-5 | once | TGTGCCAGCAGTTACAGTGGGAGGGCCGCTGAAGCTTTCTTT | CASSYSGRAAEAFF
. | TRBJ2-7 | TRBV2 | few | TGTGCCAGCAGTGGACGGGATTACGAGCAGTACTTC | CASSGRDYEQYF
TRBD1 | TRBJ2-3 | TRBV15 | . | TGTGCCACCAGCAGGGACAGGTTCACAGATACGCAGTATTTT | CATSRDRFTDTQYF
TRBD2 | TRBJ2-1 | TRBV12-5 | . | TGTGCTAGTGGCCTCATAGCGGGGGGGCCGGGGAATGAGCAGTTCTTC | CASGLIAGGPGNEQFF
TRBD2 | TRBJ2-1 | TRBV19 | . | TGTGCCAGTAGTATTTTGGCGGGGGGGCCTACTGAGCAGTTCTTC | CASSILAGGPTEQFF
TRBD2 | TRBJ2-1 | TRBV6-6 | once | TGTGCCAGCGCGGGAGGGCCGAGGTCCTACAATGAGCAGTTCTTC | CASAGGPRSYNEQFF
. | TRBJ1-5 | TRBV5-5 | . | TGTGCCAGCAGCTTTCGACTAATACAGGGAGATCAGCCCCAGCATTTT | CASSFRLIQGDQPQHF
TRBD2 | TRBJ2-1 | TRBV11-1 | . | TGTGCCAGCAGCTTAGAGGGGAGGGGTAATGAGCAGTTCTTC | CASSLEGRGNEQFF
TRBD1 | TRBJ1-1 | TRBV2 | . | TGTGCCAGCAGTACCGACAGGGTCTCTGAAGCTTTCTTT | CASSTDRVSEAFF
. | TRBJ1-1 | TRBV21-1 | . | TGTGCCAGCAGCAAAAGGTGTGGAGGCGAAGCTTTCTTT | CASSKRCGGEAFF
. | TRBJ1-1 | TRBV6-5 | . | TGTGCCAGCAGCCCCTTTCAGATTATGAACACTGAAGCTTTCTTT | CASSPFQIMNTEAFF
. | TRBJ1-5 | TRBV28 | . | TGTGCCAGCAGTTTATCAGGGGACAATCAGCCCCAGCATTTT | CASSLSGDNQPQHF
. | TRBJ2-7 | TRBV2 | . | TGTGCCAGCAGTGAGTTCCCTTCCTACGAGCAGTACTTC | CASSEFPSYEQYF
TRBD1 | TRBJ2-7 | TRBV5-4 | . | TGTGCCAGCAGCGGTGGCTTGGTAGACAGGGTCGAGCAGTACTTC | CASSGGLVDRVEQYF
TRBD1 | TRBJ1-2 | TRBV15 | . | TGTGCCACCAGCAGAGATGAGACACAGGGGTCTATCTATGGCTACACCTTC | CATSRDETQGSIYGYTF
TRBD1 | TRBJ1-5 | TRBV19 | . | TGTGCCAGTAGTACACTATCCGGGACAGGGACTTACCAGCCCCAGCATTTT | CASSTLSGTGTYQPQHF
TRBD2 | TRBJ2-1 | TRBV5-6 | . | TGTGCCAGCAGCTTTGAGTTGGGACTAGATCCCTACAATGAGCAGTTCTTC | CASSFELGLDPYNEQFF
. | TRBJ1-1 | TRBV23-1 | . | TGCGCCAGCAGTCATCACCAAAACGAGGGGGTCGACACTGAAGCTTTCTTT | CASSHHQNEGVDTEAFF
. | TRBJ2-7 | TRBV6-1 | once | TGTGCCAGCACATTGACGGGGTCCGAGCAGTACTTC | CASTLTGSEQYF
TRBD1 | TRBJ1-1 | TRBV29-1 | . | TGTGGGTCAGGGGGCGCATCCACTGAAGCTTTCTTT | CGSGGASTEAFF
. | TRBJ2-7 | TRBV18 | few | TGTGCCAGCTCACTAGGACAGACCTACGAGCAGTACTTC | CASSLGQTYEQYF
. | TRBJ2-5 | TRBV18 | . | TGTGCCAGCTCTCCCAGGGGAGAGACCCAGTACTTC | CASSPRGETQYF
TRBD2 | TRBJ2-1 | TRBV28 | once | TGTGCCAGCAGTACTCCCGGGACTAGCGTGCCCGGGCAGTTCTTC | CASSTPGTSVPGQFF
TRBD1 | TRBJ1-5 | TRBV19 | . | TGTGCCAGTACTGACAGGGGGCCGGGCAATCAGCCCCAGCATTTT | CASTDRGPGNQPQHF
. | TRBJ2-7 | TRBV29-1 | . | TGCAGCGTTGTTACGGTCTACGAGCAGTACTTC | CSVVTVYEQYF
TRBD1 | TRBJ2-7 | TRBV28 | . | TGTGCCAGCAGCCAAGGGGGCTTCAGGCAGTACTTC | CASSQGGFRQYF
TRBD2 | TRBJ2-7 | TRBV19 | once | TGTGCCAGTATGGGACTAGCTGTTTACGAGCAGTACTTC | CASMGLAVYEQYF
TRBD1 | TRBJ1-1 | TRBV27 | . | TGTGCCAGCAGTTCCCGGACAGGGTGGGCGAACACTGAAGCTTTCTTT | CASSSRTGWANTEAFF
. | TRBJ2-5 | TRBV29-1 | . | TGCAGCGTTGAGGAGGGTGGATGGACCCAGTACTTC | CSVEEGGWTQYF
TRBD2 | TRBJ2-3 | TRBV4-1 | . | TGCGCCAGCAGCACCGGGACTACTAGCACAGATACGCAGTATTTT | CASSTGTTSTDTQYF
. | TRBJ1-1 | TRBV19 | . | TGTGCCAGTACTCCTGGGGGGGGCTACACTGAAGCTTTCTTT | CASTPGGGYTEAFF
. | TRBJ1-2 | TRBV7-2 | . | TGTGCCAGCAGCTTAGCGCTGGCAGGGACTTTGGATGGCTACACCTTC | CASSLALAGTLDGYTF
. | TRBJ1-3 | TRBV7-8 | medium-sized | TGTGCCAGCAGCTTAGAGAGTACAGGGTTGATTGACACCATATATTTT | CASSLESTGLIDTIYF
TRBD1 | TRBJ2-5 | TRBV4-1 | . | TGCGCCAGCAGCCCCGGGACAGCTACCCAGTACTTC | CASSPGTATQYF
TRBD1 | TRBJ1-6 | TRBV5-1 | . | TGCGCCAGCAGCCCAGGACAGGGAAACTCACCCCTCCACTTT | CASSPGQGNSPLHF
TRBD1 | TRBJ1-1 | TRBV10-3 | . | TGTGCCATCAGTGTAGGACAGGGACACATGAACACTGAAGCTTTCTTT | CAISVGQGHMNTEAFF
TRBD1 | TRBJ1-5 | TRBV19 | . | TGTGCCAGTAGTAAACTCAGGGGGCATCAGCCCCAGCATTTT | CASSKLRGHQPQHF
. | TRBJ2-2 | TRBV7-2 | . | TGTGCCAGCAGCTTGACAGGATCCGGGGAGCTGTTTTTT | CASSLTGSGELFF
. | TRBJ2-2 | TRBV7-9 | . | TGTGCCAGCAGCTTATCACAGGGACCGAACACCGGGGAGCTGTTTTTT | CASSLSQGPNTGELFF
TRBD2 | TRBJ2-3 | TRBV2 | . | TGTGCCAGCAGTGAACTAGCGGGAGAGTTGGGTACGCAGTATTTT | CASSELAGELGTQYF
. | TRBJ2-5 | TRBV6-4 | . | TGTGCCAGCAGTGACTCAGCAGGGCCCATCCAAGAGACCCAGTACTTC | CASSDSAGPIQETQYF